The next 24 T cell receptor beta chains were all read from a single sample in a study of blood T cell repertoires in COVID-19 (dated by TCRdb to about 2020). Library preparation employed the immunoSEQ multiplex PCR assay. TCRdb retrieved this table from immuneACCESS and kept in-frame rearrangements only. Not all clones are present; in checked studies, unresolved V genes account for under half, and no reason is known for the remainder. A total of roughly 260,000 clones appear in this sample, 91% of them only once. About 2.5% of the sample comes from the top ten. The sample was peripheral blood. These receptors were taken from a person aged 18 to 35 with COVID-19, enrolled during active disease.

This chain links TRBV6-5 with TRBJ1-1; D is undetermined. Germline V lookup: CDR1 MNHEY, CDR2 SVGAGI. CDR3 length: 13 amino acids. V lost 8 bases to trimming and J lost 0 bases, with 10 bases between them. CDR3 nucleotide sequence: TGTGCCAGCTCCGGAGTCTTGAACACTGAAGCTTTCTTT. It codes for CASSGVLNTEAFF.

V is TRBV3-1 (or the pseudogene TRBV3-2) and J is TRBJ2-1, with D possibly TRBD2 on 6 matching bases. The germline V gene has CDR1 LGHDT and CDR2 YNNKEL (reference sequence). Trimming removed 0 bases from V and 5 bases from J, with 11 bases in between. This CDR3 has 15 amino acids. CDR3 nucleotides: TGTGCCAGCAGCCAAGACGGGAGCTGGAACAATGAGCAGTTCTTC. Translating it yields CASSQDGSWNNEQFF.

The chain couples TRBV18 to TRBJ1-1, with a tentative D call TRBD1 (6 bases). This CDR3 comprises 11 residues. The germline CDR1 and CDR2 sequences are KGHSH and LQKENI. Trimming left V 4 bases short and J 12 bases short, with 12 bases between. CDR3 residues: CASSHGQITFF. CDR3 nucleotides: TGTGCCAGCTCACACGGACAGATCACTTTCTTT. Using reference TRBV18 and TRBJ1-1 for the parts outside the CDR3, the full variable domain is NAGVMQNPRHLVRRRGQEARLRCSPMKGHSHVYWYRQLPEEGLKFMVYLQKENIIDESGMPKERFSAEFPKEGPSILRIQQVVRGDSAAYFCASSHGQITFFGQGTRLTVV.

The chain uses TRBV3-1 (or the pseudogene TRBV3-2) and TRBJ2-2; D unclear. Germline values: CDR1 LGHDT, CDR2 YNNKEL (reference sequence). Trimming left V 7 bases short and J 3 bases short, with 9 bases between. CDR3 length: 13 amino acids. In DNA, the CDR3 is TGTGCCAGCAACCTTCTATACACCGGGGAGCTGTTTTTT. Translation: CASNLLYTGELFF.

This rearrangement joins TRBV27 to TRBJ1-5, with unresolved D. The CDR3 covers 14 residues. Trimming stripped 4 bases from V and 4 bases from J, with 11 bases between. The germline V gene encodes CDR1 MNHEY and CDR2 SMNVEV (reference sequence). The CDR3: CASSSSTGNQPQHF. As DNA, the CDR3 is TGTGCCAGCAGTTCGAGTACGGGGAATCAGCCCCAGCATTTT.

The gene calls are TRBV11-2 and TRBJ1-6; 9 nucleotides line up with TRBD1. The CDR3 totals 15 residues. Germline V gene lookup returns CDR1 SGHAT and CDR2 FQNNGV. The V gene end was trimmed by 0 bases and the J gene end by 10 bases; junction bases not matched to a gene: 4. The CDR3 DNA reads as TGTGCCAGCAGCTTAGAGACAGGGGGGAGATCACCCCTCCACTTT. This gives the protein CASSLETGGRSPLHF.

The CDR3 DNA follows: TGCAGTGCTAGTTTAGCAGGGGGATTAGGAGAGACCCAGTACTTC. Its protein is CSASLAGGLGETQYF. The chain has TRBV20-1 and TRBJ2-5, with TRBD1 identical over 7 bases. With 3 bases clipped from V and 4 bases from J, the junction kept 11 bases outside the gene matches. CDR3 length equals 15 residues. CDR1 DFQATT and CDR2 SNEGSKA come from the germline V gene (reference sequence).

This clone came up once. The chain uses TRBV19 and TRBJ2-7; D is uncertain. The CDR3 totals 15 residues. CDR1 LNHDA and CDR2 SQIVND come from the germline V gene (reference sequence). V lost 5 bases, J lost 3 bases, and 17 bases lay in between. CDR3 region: CASSPQRSSLYEQYF. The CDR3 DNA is TGTGCCAGTAGTCCCCAGAGGAGTTCCCTCTACGAGCAGTACTTC.

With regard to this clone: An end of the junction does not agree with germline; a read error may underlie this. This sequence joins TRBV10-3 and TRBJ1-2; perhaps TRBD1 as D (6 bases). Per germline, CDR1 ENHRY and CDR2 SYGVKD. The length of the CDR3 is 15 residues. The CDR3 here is CAISGGLDRNYGHTF. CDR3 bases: TGTGCCATCAGTGGGGGCCTCGACAGGAACTATGGCCACACCTTC.

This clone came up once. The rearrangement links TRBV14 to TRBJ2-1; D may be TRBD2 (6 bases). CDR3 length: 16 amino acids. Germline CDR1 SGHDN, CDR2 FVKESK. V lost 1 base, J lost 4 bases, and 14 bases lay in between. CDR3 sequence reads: CASSQVIASVYNEQFF. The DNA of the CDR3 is TGTGCCAGCAGCCAAGTTATCGCTAGCGTGTACAATGAGCAGTTCTTC.

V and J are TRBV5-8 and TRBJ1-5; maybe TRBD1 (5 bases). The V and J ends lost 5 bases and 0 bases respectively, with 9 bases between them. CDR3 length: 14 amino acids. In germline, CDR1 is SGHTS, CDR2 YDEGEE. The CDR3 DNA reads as TGTGCCAGCAGGGCGGGGGATAGCAATCAGCCCCAGCATTTT. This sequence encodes CASRAGDSNQPQHF. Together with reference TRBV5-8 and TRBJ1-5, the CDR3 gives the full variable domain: EAGVTQSPTHLIKTRGQQATLRCSPISGHTSVYWYQQALGLGLQFLLWYDEGEERNRGNFPPRFSGRQFPNYSSELNVNALELEDSALYLCASRAGDSNQPQHFGDGTRLSIL.

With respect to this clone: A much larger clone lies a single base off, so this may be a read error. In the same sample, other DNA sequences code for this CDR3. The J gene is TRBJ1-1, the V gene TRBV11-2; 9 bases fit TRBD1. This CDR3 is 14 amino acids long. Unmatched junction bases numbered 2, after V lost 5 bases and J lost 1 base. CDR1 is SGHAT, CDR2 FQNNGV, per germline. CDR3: CASSAGQGNTEAFF. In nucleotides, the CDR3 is TGTGCCAGCAGCGCGGGACAGGGGAACACTGAAGCTTTCTTT.

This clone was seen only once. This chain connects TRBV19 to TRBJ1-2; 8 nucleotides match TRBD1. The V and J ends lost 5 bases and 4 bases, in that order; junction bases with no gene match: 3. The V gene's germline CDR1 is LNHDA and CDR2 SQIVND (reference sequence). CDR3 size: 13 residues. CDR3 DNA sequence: TGTGCCAGTAGTTACGGGACAGGCTATGGCTACACCTTC. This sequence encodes CASSYGTGYGYTF.

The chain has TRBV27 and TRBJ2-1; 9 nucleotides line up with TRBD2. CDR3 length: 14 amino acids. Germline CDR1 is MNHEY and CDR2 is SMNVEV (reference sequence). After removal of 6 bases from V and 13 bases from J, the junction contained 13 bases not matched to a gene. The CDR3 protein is CASRSSGSFSRQFF. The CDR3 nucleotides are TGTGCCAGCAGGAGTAGCGGGAGTTTTTCCCGCCAGTTCTTC.

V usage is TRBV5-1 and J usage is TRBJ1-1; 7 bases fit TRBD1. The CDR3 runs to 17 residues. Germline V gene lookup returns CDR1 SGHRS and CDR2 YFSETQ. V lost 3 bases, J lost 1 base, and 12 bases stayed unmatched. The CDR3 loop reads CASSSRQGISANTEAFF. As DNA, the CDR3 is TGCGCCAGCAGCTCTCGACAGGGTATAAGCGCGAACACTGAAGCTTTCTTT.

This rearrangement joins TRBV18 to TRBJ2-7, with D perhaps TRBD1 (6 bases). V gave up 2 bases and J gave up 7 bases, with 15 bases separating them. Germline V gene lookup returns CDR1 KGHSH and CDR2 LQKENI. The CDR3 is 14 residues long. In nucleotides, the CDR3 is TGTGCCAGCTCACCAACACAGGGTTTGGGGGAGCAGTACTTC. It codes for CASSPTQGLGEQYF.

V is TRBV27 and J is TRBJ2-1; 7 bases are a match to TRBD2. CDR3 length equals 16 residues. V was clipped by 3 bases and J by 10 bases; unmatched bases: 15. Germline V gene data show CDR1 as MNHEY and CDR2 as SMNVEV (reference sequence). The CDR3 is CASSLGGGLAVGEQFF. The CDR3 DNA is TGTGCCAGCAGTTTGGGCGGGGGACTTGCTGTGGGGGAGCAGTTCTTC.

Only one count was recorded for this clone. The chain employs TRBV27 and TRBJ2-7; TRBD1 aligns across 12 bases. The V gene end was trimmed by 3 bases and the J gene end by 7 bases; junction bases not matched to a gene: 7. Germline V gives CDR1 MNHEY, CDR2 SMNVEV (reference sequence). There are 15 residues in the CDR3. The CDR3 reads CASSFAGQGAGEQYF. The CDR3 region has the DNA TGTGCCAGCAGTTTCGCGGGACAGGGGGCGGGTGAGCAGTACTTC.

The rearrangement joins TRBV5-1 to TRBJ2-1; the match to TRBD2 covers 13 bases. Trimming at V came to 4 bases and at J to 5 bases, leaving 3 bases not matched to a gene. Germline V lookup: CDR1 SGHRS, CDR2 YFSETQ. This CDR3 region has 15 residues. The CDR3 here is CASSLGTSGDNEQFF. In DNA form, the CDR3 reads TGCGCCAGCAGCCTAGGGACTAGCGGGGACAATGAGCAGTTCTTC.

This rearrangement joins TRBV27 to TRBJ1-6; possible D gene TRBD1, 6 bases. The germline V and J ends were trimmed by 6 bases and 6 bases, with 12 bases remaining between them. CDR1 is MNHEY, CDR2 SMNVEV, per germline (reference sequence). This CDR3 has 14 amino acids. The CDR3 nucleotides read TGTGCCAGCAGGATAGGGGGGGCTAATTCACCCCTCCACTTT. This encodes CASRIGGANSPLHF.

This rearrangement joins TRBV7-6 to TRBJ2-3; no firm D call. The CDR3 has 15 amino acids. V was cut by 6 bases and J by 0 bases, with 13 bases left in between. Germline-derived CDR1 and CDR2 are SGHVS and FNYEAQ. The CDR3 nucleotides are TGTGCCAGCAGACTATACACCGCTAGCACAGATACGCAGTATTTT. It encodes CASRLYTASTDTQYF.

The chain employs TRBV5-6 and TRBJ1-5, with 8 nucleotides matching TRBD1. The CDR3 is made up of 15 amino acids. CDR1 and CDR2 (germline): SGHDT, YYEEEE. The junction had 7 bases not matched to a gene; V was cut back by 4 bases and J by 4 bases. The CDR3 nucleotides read TGTGCCAGCAGCGGCCAGCAGGGGGCGAATCAGCCCCAGCATTTT. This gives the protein CASSGQQGANQPQHF.

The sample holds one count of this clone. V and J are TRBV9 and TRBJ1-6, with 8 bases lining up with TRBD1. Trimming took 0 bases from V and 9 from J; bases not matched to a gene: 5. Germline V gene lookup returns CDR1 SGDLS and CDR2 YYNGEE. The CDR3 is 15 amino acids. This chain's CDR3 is CASSVGQGAISPLHF. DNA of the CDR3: TGTGCCAGCAGCGTAGGCCAGGGGGCAATTTCACCCCTCCACTTT.

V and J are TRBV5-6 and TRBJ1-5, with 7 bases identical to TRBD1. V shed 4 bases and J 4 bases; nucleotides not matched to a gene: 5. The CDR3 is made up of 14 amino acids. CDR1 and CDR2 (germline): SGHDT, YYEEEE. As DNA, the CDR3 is TGTGCCAGCAGCCTCAGGGGGACGAATCAGCCCCAGCATTTT. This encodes CASSLRGTNQPQHF.